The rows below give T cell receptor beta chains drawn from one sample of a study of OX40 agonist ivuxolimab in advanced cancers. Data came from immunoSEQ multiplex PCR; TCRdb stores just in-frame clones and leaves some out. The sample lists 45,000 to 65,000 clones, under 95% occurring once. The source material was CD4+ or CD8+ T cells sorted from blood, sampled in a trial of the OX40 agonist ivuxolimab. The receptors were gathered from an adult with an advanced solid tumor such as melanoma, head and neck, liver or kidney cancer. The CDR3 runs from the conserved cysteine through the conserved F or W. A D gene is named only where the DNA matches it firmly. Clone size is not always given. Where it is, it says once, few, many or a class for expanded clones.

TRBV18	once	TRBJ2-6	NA	TGTGCCAGCTCACCATCGTCTGGGAATACCGGGGCCAACGTCCTGACTTTC	CASSPSSGNTGANVLTF
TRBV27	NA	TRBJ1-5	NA	TGTGCCAGCAGACGTACGGGCAGCAATCAGCCCCAGCATTTT	CASRRTGSNQPQHF
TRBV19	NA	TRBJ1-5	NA	TGTGCCAGTAGCATCGGAGGGATTGGCAATCAGCCCCAGCATTTT	CASSIGGIGNQPQHF
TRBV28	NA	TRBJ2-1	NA	TGTGCCAGCAGTTTACCGGGGAGCTCCTACAATGAGCAGTTCTTC	CASSLPGSSYNEQFF
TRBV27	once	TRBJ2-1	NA	TGTGCCAGCCAGAGAATAGACTCCTACAATGAGCAGTTCTTC	CASQRIDSYNEQFF
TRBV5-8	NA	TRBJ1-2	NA	TGTGCCAGCAGCTTTCGGGGACGCTTCGCCTATGGCTACACCTTC	CASSFRGRFAYGYTF
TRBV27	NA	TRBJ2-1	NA	TGTGCCAGCAGTTTTATCGGGGAGAGATACAATGAGCAGTTCTTC	CASSFIGERYNEQFF
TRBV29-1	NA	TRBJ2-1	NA	TGCAGCGTTTCCTGGGTGACTGGCTCCTACAATGAGCAGTTCTTC	CSVSWVTGSYNEQFF
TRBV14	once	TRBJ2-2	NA	TGTGCCAGCAGCCCATCACTCCCATACACCGGGGAGCTGTTTTTT	CASSPSLPYTGELFF
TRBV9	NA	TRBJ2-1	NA	TGTGCCAGCAGCGTAGTCCTTGGGGTGCCCTACAATGAGCAGTTCTTC	CASSVVLGVPYNEQFF
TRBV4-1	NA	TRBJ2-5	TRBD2	TGCGCCAGCAGAGGAGCGGGAGAAGAGACCCAGTACTTC	CASRGAGEETQYF
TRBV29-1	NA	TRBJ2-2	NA	TGCAGCGTTCCTCGGGGCGAAACCACCGGGGAGCTGTTTTTT	CSVPRGETTGELFF
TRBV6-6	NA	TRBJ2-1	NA	TGTGCCAGCAGTTACTCAGTACAGACGGGTAATGAGCAGTTCTTC	CASSYSVQTGNEQFF
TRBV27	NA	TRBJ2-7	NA	TGTGCCAGCAGTTTTTCCTTTAGGTCTAGGGCCTACGAGCAGTACTTC	CASSFSFRSRAYEQYF
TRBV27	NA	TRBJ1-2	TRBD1	TGTGCCAGCAGTGGATGGGACAGTAAAAACTATGGCTACACCTTC	CASSGWDSKNYGYTF
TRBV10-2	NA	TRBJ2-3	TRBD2	TGCGCCAGCAGTGCAGACAGGGCTAGCGGGAGTTCTTCCATAGATACGCAGTATTTT	CASSADRASGSSSIDTQYF
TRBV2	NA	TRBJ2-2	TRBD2	TGTGCCAGCAGACGGGCTAGCGGGAGTCCCGGGGAGCTGTTTTTT	CASRRASGSPGELFF
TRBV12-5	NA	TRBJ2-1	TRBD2	TGTGCTAGTGGTTTGGCTCCGGGACTAGCGGGAGGCAATGAGCAGTTCTTC	CASGLAPGLAGGNEQFF
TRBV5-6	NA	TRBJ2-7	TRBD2	TGTGCCAGCAGCTTGGGGCTAGCGGGAGGTTCAGCCTACGAGCAGTACTTC	CASSLGLAGGSAYEQYF
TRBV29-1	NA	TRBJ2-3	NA	TGCAGCGTTGAAGATCCCCCTTTAACGACAGGGACTAGCACAGATACGCAGTATTTT	CSVEDPPLTTGTSTDTQYF
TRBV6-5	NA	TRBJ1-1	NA	TGTGCCAGCAGTTACTCGACCGAAGGTACTGAAGCTTTCTTT	CASSYSTEGTEAFF
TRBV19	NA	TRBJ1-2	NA	TGTGCCAGTAGTATAGTAGGCGGAAACTATGGCTACACCTTC	CASSIVGGNYGYTF
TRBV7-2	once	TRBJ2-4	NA	TGTGCCAGCAGCTTAGCAGAGGACATTCAGTACTTC	CASSLAEDIQYF